This T cell receptor beta chain was identified in a study of T-cell memory formation after mild COVID-19. On the study more broadly: TCR clusters were mostly confined to one donor each. Findings and limits, study-wide: Mostly located in CM and EM were contracting CD4+ clones, with contracting CD8+ clones located in EMRA. Cross-reactive memory seemingly joined, as some responding clones were found in pre-infection memory.

This clonotype was found a few times. Its antigen is currently unknown. TCR alpha and TCR beta cDNA libraries with sample barcodes and UMIs came from 5'RACE using constant-segment primers. TCRdb re-analysed the 5' RACE reads in MiXCR, keeping a single row per CDR3 protein. The data hold fewer than 200,000 distinct CDR3 sequences, with 10% to 15% observed a single time. The CDR3 loop spans 14 amino acids. The germline CDR1 and CDR2 sequences are SGHRS and YFSETQ. V gave up 4 bases and J gave up 5 bases; unmatched junction bases: 7. The chain recombines TRBV5-1 with TRBJ2-5, with 8 bases that match TRBD1. This TCR came from a man younger than 30 who had mild COVID-19 (a few samples of this study predate the infection). Cell type and time point are not known. The sequenced sample consisted of PBMCs or a T cell subset sorted from them (not recorded which). CDR3: CASSPRTGMETQYF. The CDR3 nucleotides are TGCGCCAGCAGCCCACGGACAGGGATGGAGACCCAGTACTTC.